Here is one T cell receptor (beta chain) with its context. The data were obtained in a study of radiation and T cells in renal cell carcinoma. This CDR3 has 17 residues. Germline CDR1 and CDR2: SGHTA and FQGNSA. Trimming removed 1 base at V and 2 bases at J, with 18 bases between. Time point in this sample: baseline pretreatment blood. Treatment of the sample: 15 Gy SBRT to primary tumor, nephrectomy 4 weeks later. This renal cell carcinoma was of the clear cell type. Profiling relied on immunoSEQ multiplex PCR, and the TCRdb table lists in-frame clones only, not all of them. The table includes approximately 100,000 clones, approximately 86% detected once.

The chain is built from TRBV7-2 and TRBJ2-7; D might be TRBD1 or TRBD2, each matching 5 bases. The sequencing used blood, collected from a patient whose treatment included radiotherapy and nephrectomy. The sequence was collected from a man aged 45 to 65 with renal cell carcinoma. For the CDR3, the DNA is TGTGCCAGCAGCTTAGACCGAGGGGCGGAAGTAACCTACGAGCAGTACTTC. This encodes CASSLDRGAEVTYEQYF. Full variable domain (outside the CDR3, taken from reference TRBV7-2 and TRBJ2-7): GAGVSQSPSNKVTEKGKDVELRCDPISGHTALYWYRQSLGQGLEFLIYFQGNSAPDKSGLPSDRFSAERTGGSVSTLTIQRTQQEDSAVYLCASSLDRGAEVTYEQYFGPGTRLTVT.